Listed below are T cell receptor beta chains from one sample, sequenced in a study of blood T cell repertoires in COVID-19. Sequenced by immunoSEQ multiplex PCR; TCRdb stores in-frame clones only, minus some. The data contain around 65,000 clones, around 82% of them singletons. The sequenced sample was peripheral blood. These receptors originate from an elderly man with active COVID-19. Both conserved end residues are part of each CDR3.

J gene: TRBJ1-2
V gene: TRBV4-1
CDR3 protein: CASSQVGGRYTF

J gene: TRBJ2-1
V gene: TRBV7-6
CDR3 protein: CASSFSSGTIDEQFF

J gene: TRBJ1-2
V gene: TRBV28
CDR3 protein: CASRKTTGYGYTF

J gene: TRBJ2-7
V gene: TRBV5-5
CDR3 protein: CASSLGRGSSYEQYF

J gene: TRBJ2-5
V gene: TRBV5-6
CDR3 protein: CASSPGLAGLRETQYF

J gene: TRBJ2-1
V gene: TRBV21-1
CDR3 protein: CASSKDGLGSDNEQFF

J gene: TRBJ2-3
V gene: TRBV5-1
CDR3 protein: CASSSDRVTDTQYF

J gene: TRBJ2-1
V gene: TRBV6-5
CDR3 protein: CASSYAGEYNEQFF

J gene: TRBJ2-7
V gene: TRBV3-1/TRBV3-2
CDR3 protein: CASSQGDSRYEQYF

J gene: TRBJ1-1
V gene: TRBV7-8
CDR3 protein: CASSSRRGGWGTEAFF

J gene: TRBJ1-5
V gene: TRBV19
CDR3 protein: CASSSRQGGNQPQHF

J gene: TRBJ2-7
V gene: TRBV6-2/TRBV6-3
CDR3 protein: CASSRGQTYEQYF

J gene: TRBJ1-3
V gene: TRBV7-6
CDR3 protein: CASSSQGALSGNTIYF

J gene: TRBJ2-1
V gene: TRBV7-2
CDR3 protein: CASSSAGLAGSGEQFF

J gene: TRBJ2-1
V gene: TRBV14
CDR3 protein: CASSRSIAGESYNEQFF

J gene: TRBJ2-7
V gene: TRBV19
CDR3 protein: CASSPYGRDSSYEQYF

J gene: TRBJ1-4
V gene: TRBV6-6
CDR3 protein: CASSYTQKFNEKLFF

J gene: TRBJ2-1
V gene: TRBV5-8
CDR3 protein: CASRRLNNEQFF

J gene: TRBJ1-1
V gene: TRBV5-4
CDR3 protein: CASSFMNTEAFF

J gene: TRBJ2-5
V gene: TRBV9
CDR3 protein: CASSVAVQGKETQYF

J gene: TRBJ1-5
V gene: TRBV15
CDR3 protein: CATSRSQGAGNQPQHF

J gene: TRBJ1-4
V gene: TRBV7-6
CDR3 protein: CASSLDRGFEKLFF

J gene: TRBJ2-2
V gene: TRBV28
CDR3 protein: CASSLWGLAGGSTGELFF

J gene: TRBJ2-3
V gene: TRBV5-1
CDR3 protein: CASSGLSEYTDTQYF

J gene: TRBJ2-4
V gene: TRBV7-6
CDR3 protein: CASSSSGFQGDIQYF

J gene: TRBJ2-2
V gene: TRBV5-1
CDR3 protein: CASSVGTSGGELFF

J gene: TRBJ2-7
V gene: TRBV28
CDR3 protein: CASSLKTRTAKQYF

J gene: TRBJ2-3
V gene: TRBV2
CDR3 protein: CASMGARVGSDTQYF

J gene: TRBJ2-3
V gene: TRBV7-2
CDR3 protein: CASSQHSGWGADTQYF

J gene: TRBJ2-2
V gene: TRBV25-1
CDR3 protein: CASRFDRGNTGELFF

J gene: TRBJ2-5
V gene: TRBV20-1
CDR3 protein: CSAQWGAQYF

J gene: TRBJ2-7
V gene: TRBV5-4
CDR3 protein: CASSLGAPGHSAYEQYF

J gene: TRBJ2-7
V gene: TRBV18
CDR3 protein: CASSPFVQGYEQYF

J gene: TRBJ2-1
V gene: TRBV3-1/TRBV3-2
CDR3 protein: CASSQGGGTEQFF

J gene: TRBJ2-1
V gene: TRBV24-1
CDR3 protein: CATQDAGGHYEQFF

J gene: TRBJ1-6
V gene: TRBV19
CDR3 protein: CASSMVRDSPLHF

J gene: TRBJ2-1
V gene: TRBV20-1
CDR3 protein: CSASKGGGIDNEQFF

J gene: TRBJ2-5
V gene: TRBV10-3
CDR3 protein: CALAEGPQETQYF

J gene: TRBJ1-6
V gene: TRBV10-3
CDR3 protein: CATTSGGASGSPLHF

J gene: TRBJ1-5
V gene: TRBV21-1
CDR3 protein: CASSKLGRRGNIGNQPQHF

J gene: TRBJ2-2
V gene: TRBV7-2
CDR3 protein: CASSSSLVAELFF